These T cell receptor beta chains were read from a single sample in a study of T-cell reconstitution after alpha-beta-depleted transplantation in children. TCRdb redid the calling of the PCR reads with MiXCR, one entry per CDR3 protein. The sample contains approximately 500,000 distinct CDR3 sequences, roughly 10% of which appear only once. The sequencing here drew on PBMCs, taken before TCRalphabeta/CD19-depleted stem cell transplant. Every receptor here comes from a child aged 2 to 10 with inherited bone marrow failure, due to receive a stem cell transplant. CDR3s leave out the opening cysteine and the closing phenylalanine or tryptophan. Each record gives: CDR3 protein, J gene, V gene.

CDR3 protein: ASSSDPNTGELF
J gene: TRBJ2-2
V gene: TRBV5-1

CDR3 protein: ASSLNWRGTYNEQF
J gene: TRBJ2-1
V gene: TRBV5-1

CDR3 protein: ASSLGRGSYGYT
J gene: TRBJ1-2
V gene: TRBV7-8

CDR3 protein: ASSLTTGRAGELF
J gene: TRBJ2-2
V gene: TRBV7-2

CDR3 protein: ASGLQENTEAF
J gene: TRBJ1-1
V gene: TRBV5-1

CDR3 protein: ASSQGMGAFYEQY
J gene: TRBJ2-7
V gene: TRBV6-2/TRBV6-3

CDR3 protein: ASSQGAGWITEAF
J gene: TRBJ1-1
V gene: TRBV27

CDR3 protein: SARGLAGGNYNEQF
J gene: TRBJ2-1
V gene: TRBV20-1

CDR3 protein: ASSQVRDRTGELF
J gene: TRBJ2-2
V gene: TRBV4-3

CDR3 protein: ASTPWSGSDNEQF
J gene: TRBJ2-1
V gene: TRBV5-1

CDR3 protein: ASREVAINTGELF
J gene: TRBJ2-2
V gene: TRBV2

CDR3 protein: CAPNTGGRAGTEAF
J gene: TRBJ1-1
V gene: TRBV20-1

CDR3 protein: ASSILVTDTQY
J gene: TRBJ2-3
V gene: TRBV12-3/TRBV12-4

CDR3 protein: SVGIRSSYNEQF
J gene: TRBJ2-1
V gene: TRBV29-1

CDR3 protein: AARTSGNRLNTGELF
J gene: TRBJ2-2
V gene: TRBV6-2/TRBV6-3

CDR3 protein: ATSRGAVGNGYEQY
J gene: TRBJ2-7
V gene: TRBV15

CDR3 protein: ASTPDRGNTIY
J gene: TRBJ1-3
V gene: TRBV2

CDR3 protein: ASTAAGYNEQF
J gene: TRBJ2-1
V gene: TRBV6-1

CDR3 protein: ASSQDGATPGYEQY
J gene: TRBJ2-7
V gene: TRBV4-3

CDR3 protein: ASSQVTGEYGYT
J gene: TRBJ1-2
V gene: TRBV3-1

CDR3 protein: SGINRGGEKLF
J gene: TRBJ1-4
V gene: TRBV20-1

CDR3 protein: ASSLEGYSTGELF
J gene: TRBJ2-2
V gene: TRBV6-5

CDR3 protein: ASSPAGRHLYEQY
J gene: TRBJ2-7
V gene: TRBV14

CDR3 protein: AISAFDRAPLETQY
J gene: TRBJ2-5
V gene: TRBV10-3

CDR3 protein: ASSWEREVQETQY
J gene: TRBJ2-5
V gene: TRBV7-8

CDR3 protein: ASSQSKPKRRDRGLLSGEQY
J gene: TRBJ2-7
V gene: TRBV23-1

CDR3 protein: ASAMGPNEQF
J gene: TRBJ2-1
V gene: TRBV25-1

CDR3 protein: ASSLSRQGYYQETQY
J gene: TRBJ2-5
V gene: TRBV7-9

CDR3 protein: ASSHWGSTHPPNEQF
J gene: TRBJ2-1
V gene: TRBV14

CDR3 protein: ASSQDQFGAYEQY
J gene: TRBJ2-7
V gene: TRBV4-3

CDR3 protein: AHGGSGNTIY
J gene: TRBJ1-3
V gene: TRBV12-3/TRBV12-4

CDR3 protein: ASSLVASYNEQF
J gene: TRBJ2-1
V gene: TRBV7-2

CDR3 protein: ARPGLAGGFETQY
J gene: TRBJ2-5
V gene: TRBV14